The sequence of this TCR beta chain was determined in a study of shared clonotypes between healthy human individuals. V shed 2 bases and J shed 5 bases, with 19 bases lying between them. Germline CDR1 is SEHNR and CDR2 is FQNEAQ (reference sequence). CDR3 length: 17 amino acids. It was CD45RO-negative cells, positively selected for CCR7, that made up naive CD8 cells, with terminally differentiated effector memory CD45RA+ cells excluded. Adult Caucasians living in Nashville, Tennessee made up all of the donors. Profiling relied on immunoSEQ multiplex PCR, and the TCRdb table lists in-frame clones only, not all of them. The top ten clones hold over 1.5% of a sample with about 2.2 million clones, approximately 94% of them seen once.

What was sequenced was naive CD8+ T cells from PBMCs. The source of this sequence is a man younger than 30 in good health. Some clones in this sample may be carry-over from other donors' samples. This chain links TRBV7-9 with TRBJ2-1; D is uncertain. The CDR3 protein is CASSLKGLFETDNEQFF. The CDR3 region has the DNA TGTGCCAGCAGCTTAAAAGGGCTTTTTGAGACGGACAATGAGCAGTTCTTC.